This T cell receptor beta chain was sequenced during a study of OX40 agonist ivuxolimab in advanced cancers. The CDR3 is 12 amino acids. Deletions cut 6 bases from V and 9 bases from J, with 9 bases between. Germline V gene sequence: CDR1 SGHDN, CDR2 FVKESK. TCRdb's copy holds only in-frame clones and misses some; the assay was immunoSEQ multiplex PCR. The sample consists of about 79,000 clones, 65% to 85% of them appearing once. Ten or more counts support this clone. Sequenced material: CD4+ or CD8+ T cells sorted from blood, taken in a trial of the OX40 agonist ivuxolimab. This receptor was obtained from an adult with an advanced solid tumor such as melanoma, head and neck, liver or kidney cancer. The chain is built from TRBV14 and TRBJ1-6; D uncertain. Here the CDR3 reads CASRNWASPLHF. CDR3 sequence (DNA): TGTGCCAGCAGAAATTGGGCTTCACCCCTCCACTTT.